This T cell receptor beta chain was sequenced during a study of blood T cell repertoires in COVID-19. With 3 bases removed from V and 3 bases from J, the gap between germline ends came to 21 bases. The CDR3 extends over 17 amino acids. In the original workflow: Reference gene primer amplification yielded estimated nucleated cell counts. TCRdb keeps only in-frame clones here, not all; method: immunoSEQ multiplex PCR. V and J calls plus clone size are reproduced from that table; the DNA served to infer D and trimming. Of fewer than 150,000 clones listed, around nine tenths are singletons. This chain links TRBV23-1 with TRBJ2-7, with D maybe TRBD2 (7 bases). TRBV23-1 is an ORF, with its function uncertain. The sequenced sample consisted of peripheral blood. This TCR came from a woman aged 50 to 65 with active or convalescent COVID-19. CDR3 nucleotides: TGCGCCAGCAGTCAGGTCGTCGGGGGGCGCGAAGGCTACGAGCAGTACTTC. This gives the protein CASSQVVGGREGYEQYF.